The 5 T cell receptor beta chains below come from one sample, sequenced in a study of blood T cell repertoires in COVID-19. The method was immunoSEQ multiplex PCR; TCRdb's version includes in-frame clones alone and lacks a portion of them. This table holds around 300,000 clones, around 85% found once. The sequencing sample was made of peripheral blood. The source is a woman aged 70-85 years with acute or convalescent COVID-19.

This chain links TRBV7-9 with TRBJ2-3, with unresolved D. The CDR3 sequence is 11 residues long. Germline V gives CDR1 SEHNR, CDR2 FQNEAQ (reference sequence). The V end lost 5 bases, the J end lost 6 bases, and 6 bases lay between the germline ends. The CDR3 nucleotides are TGTGCCAGCAGCCGCGTGGATACGCAGTATTTT. Translated, it gives CASSRVDTQYF.

The V call is TRBV19, the J call TRBJ2-2; weak D call: TRBD1 (5 bases). This CDR3 has 14 amino acids. V lost 5 bases and J lost 4, with 11 bases in between. Germline loops: CDR1 LNHDA, CDR2 SQIVND (reference sequence). CDR3 in amino acids: CASSPAGITGELFF. DNA of the CDR3: TGTGCCAGTAGTCCCGCAGGGATCACCGGGGAGCTGTTTTTT.

The V gene is TRBV7-9, the J gene TRBJ1-2; D unresolved. Germline lookup yields CDR1 SEHNR and CDR2 FQNEAQ (reference sequence). The CDR3 is 12 amino acids. V lost 1 base to trimming and J lost 13 bases, with 13 bases between them. The CDR3 sequence: CASSLDFQDSTF. CDR3 DNA sequence: TGTGCCAGCAGCTTAGACTTCCAGGATTCCACCTTC.

The chain uses TRBV6-2 or TRBV6-3 and TRBJ2-7; weak D call: TRBD2 (6 bases). Trimming shortened V by 5 bases and J by 2 bases, and 10 bases separated the two germline ends. There are 13 residues in the CDR3. Germline CDR1 reads MNHEY; CDR2 reads SVGEGT. The CDR3 sequence is CASSEGLPYEQYF. The CDR3 region has the DNA TGTGCCAGCAGTGAGGGACTTCCCTACGAGCAGTACTTC.

The chain has TRBV7-8 and TRBJ2-4; weak D call: TRBD1 (6 bases). Germline CDR1 and CDR2: SGHVS and FQNEAQ. Trimming stripped 3 bases from V and 6 bases from J, with 15 bases between. The CDR3 runs 15 residues. Here the CDR3 DNA reads TGTGCCAGCAGCTTGGGGGCTACGGGCTCAAACATTCAGTACTTC. Translating it yields CASSLGATGSNIQYF.